Below are 19 T cell receptor beta chains sequenced from a single sample in a study of shared clonotypes between healthy human individuals. Sequencing was performed with immunoSEQ multiplex PCR; in TCRdb, only in-frame clones are kept and a portion is missing. Here the sample spans fewer than 850,000 clones, 80% to 95% being singletons. Sequencing was done on a sample of memory CD8+ T cells from PBMCs. The subset was: CD45RO+ cells pooled with CCR7-negative TemRA cells. These TCRs come from a man between 18 and 29 years old in good health. Some clones in this sample may be carry-over from other donors' samples.

The chain couples TRBV9 to TRBJ2-7; D remains unclear. The CDR3 consists of 13 residues. Germline V lookup: CDR1 SGDLS, CDR2 YYNGEE. V was cut by 4 bases and J by 4 bases, with 12 bases left in between. The CDR3 is CASSPPDLYEQYF. The CDR3 DNA is TGTGCCAGCAGCCCCCCCGACTTGTACGAGCAGTACTTC.

The chain employs TRBV7-6 and TRBJ2-3; 11 bases are a match to TRBD1. Germline V lookup: CDR1 SGHVS, CDR2 FNYEAQ. CDR3 length: 17 residues. With V trimmed by 1 base and J by 2 bases, 5 bases remained unmatched. The CDR3 sequence: CASSLVRTGGTTDTQYF. The DNA for the CDR3 is TGTGCCAGCAGCTTAGTTCGGACAGGGGGCACCACAGATACGCAGTATTTT.

The genes are TRBV6-6 and TRBJ1-2; maybe TRBD1 (5 bases). Germline V gene lookup returns CDR1 MNHNY and CDR2 SVGAGI (reference sequence). V shed 6 bases and J shed 8 bases, with 16 bases lying between them. This CDR3 is built from 13 residues. The CDR3, as DNA: TGTGCCAGCAGAGCGGGGGACCATGACGGCTACACCTTC. Encoded protein: CASRAGDHDGYTF.

The gene calls are TRBV30 and TRBJ1-2, with D hard to call. Per the germline V gene, CDR1 is GTSNPN and CDR2 is SVGIG (reference sequence). CDR3 length: 14 residues. V gave up 1 base and J gave up 6 bases, with 15 bases separating them. The CDR3 sequence: CAWSGQLGVDGYTF. The CDR3 DNA reads TGTGCCTGGAGTGGGCAGCTCGGGGTTGATGGCTACACCTTC.

This sequence joins TRBV6-1 and TRBJ2-1; 7 nucleotides agree with TRBD2. This CDR3 region has 11 residues. V gave up 5 bases and J gave up 14 bases; unmatched junction bases: 6. Per germline, CDR1 MNHNS and CDR2 SASEGT. The DNA for the CDR3 is TGTGCCAGCAGTTACGGACTAGGGGAGTTCTTC. It translates to CASSYGLGEFF.

The rearrangement uses TRBV28 and TRBJ2-1, with a weak D call TRBD2 (6 bases). The length of the CDR3 is 13 residues. V shed 8 bases and J shed 7 bases, with 15 bases lying between them. Germline CDR1 reads MDHEN; CDR2 reads SYDVKM. As DNA, the CDR3 is TGTGCCAGCTGCGGGGCGGGCCAAAATGAGCAGTTCTTC. This codes for CASCGAGQNEQFF.

The rearrangement uses TRBV19 and TRBJ2-1; possible D gene TRBD2, 5 bases. The V end was cut by 9 bases, the J end by 0 bases, with 18 bases between. Germline CDR1 and CDR2: LNHDA and SQIVND (reference sequence). CDR3 length: 16 amino acids. CDR3 DNA sequence: TGTGCCAGCACCTACACTTCGGGAAGCTCCTACAATGAGCAGTTCTTC. It encodes CASTYTSGSSYNEQFF.

The chain couples TRBV11-2 to TRBJ2-7, with unresolved D. Germline values: CDR1 SGHAT, CDR2 FQNNGV. The V end lost 5 bases, the J end lost 0 bases, and 8 bases lay between the germline ends. The CDR3 contains 13 residues. DNA of the CDR3: TGTGCCAGCAGCCCACCTTCCTCCTACGAGCAGTACTTC. Translating gives CASSPPSSYEQYF.

V gene TRBV19 combines with J gene TRBJ1-4; the D gene is possibly TRBD1 (6 bases). The CDR3 is 18 amino acids. Germline V CDR1 and CDR2: LNHDA, SQIVND (reference sequence). V lost 1 base and J 9 bases, leaving 24 bases between the germline ends. The CDR3 region has the DNA TGTGCCAGTAGTATAGTTGGGATGCAGACAGGCCTCCGACAAAAACTGTTTTTT. Residues: CASSIVGMQTGLRQKLFF.

The V and J genes are TRBV9 and TRBJ1-2; 7 bases agree with TRBD1. The ends lost 3 bases at V and 2 bases at J; junction bases unmatched: 10. This CDR3 spans 16 amino acids. Germline V gives CDR1 SGDLS, CDR2 YYNGEE. CDR3: CASSEDRQGVNYGYTF. The DNA of the CDR3 is TGTGCCAGCAGCGAGGACCGACAGGGCGTCAACTATGGCTACACCTTC.

This clone appeared a single time. The chain couples TRBV5-1 to TRBJ2-7, with 14 bases matching TRBD2. The CDR3 has 18 amino acids. The trim removed 2 bases at V and 5 bases at J, leaving 12 bases unmatched. Germline values: CDR1 SGHRS, CDR2 YFSETQ. The chain's CDR3 is CASSFGGPGTSGSHEQYF. CDR3 in DNA: TGCGCCAGCAGCTTTGGTGGTCCCGGGACTAGCGGGAGTCACGAGCAGTACTTC.

This chain links TRBV12-1 with TRBJ1-5; the D call of TRBD1 is as the table states it, not checked on the DNA. TRBV12-1 is shown as a pseudogene. This CDR3 has 16 amino acids. The CDR3 region has the DNA TGTGCCAGCAGTCCCAGGGGACGGCTTAGAAATCAGCCCCAGCATTTT. Its protein is CASSPRGRLRNQPQHF.

This rearrangement joins TRBV7-9 to TRBJ2-6; D may match TRBD1 or TRBD2 (5 bases each). The CDR3 extends over 18 amino acids. The V gene's germline CDR1 is SEHNR and CDR2 FQNEAQ (reference sequence). Trimming removed 5 bases at V and 0 bases at J, with 17 bases between. In DNA form, the CDR3 reads TGTGCCAGCAGCGACCGAGGGGCCCAAGCCTCTGGGGCCAACGTCCTGACTTTC. The encoded protein is CASSDRGAQASGANVLTF. Full variable domain (remainder filled in from reference TRBV7-9 and TRBJ2-6): DTGVSQNPRHKITKRGQNVTFRCDPISEHNRLYWYRQTLGQGPEFLTYFQNEAQLEKSRLLSDRFSAERPKGSFSTLEIQRTEQGDSAMYLCASSDRGAQASGANVLTFGAGSRLTVL.

The chain couples TRBV28 to TRBJ2-7; D is ambiguous. The germline V gene has CDR1 MDHEN and CDR2 SYDVKM. This CDR3 comprises 10 residues. V was trimmed by 6 bases and J by 10 bases, leaving 10 bases between them. The CDR3 reads CASSRTLQYF. In DNA form, the CDR3 reads TGTGCCAGCAGCCGAACATTACAGTACTTC.

The chain carries TRBV7-8 and TRBJ1-2; D not resolved. Trimming left V 1 base short and J 6 bases short, with 24 bases between. The CDR3 length is 18 residues. The germline V gene has CDR1 SGHVS and CDR2 FQNEAQ. The CDR3 nucleotides are TGTGCCAGCAGCTTAGTAACGGCGGATATCATCCCATTTGATGGCTACACCTTC. The encoded protein is CASSLVTADIIPFDGYTF. Variable domain in full (rest from reference TRBV7-8 and TRBJ1-2): GAGVSQSPRYKVAKRGQDVALRCDPISGHVSLFWYQQALGQGPEFLTYFQNEAQLDKSGLPSDRFFAERPEGSVSTLKIQRTQQEDSAVYLCASSLVTADIIPFDGYTFGSGTRLTVV.

As for this clone: This specimen includes other DNA sequences encoding the same CDR3. The J gene is TRBJ2-3, the V gene TRBV9; 10 nucleotides agree with TRBD2. CDR1 is SGDLS, CDR2 YYNGEE, per germline. With V trimmed by 3 bases and J by 2 bases, 3 bases remained unmatched. There are 15 residues in the CDR3. This CDR3 is CASSDSGRDTDTQYF. DNA of the CDR3: TGTGCCAGCAGCGACAGCGGGAGGGACACAGATACGCAGTATTTT.

The rearrangement joins TRBV5-6 to TRBJ1-4; a weak D match, TRBD1 (5 bases). Trimming removed 3 bases at V and 7 bases at J, with 13 bases between. Germline V gives CDR1 SGHDT, CDR2 YYEEEE. The CDR3 loop spans 14 amino acids. Here the CDR3 reads CASSSGTGVEKLFF. CDR3 DNA sequence: TGTGCCAGCAGCTCCGGGACGGGTGTTGAAAAACTGTTTTTT.

This clone has a single count. The chain carries TRBV27 and TRBJ2-3, with a tentative D call TRBD2 (6 bases). This CDR3 region has 12 residues. Between the trimmed V and J ends, which lost 6 bases and 11 bases, there was a span of 15 bases. CDR1 is MNHEY and CDR2 is SMNVEV in the germline V gene (reference sequence). Written as DNA, the CDR3 is TGTGCCAGCAGCAAAGGGACTCTAGAGCAGTATTTT. Its protein product is CASSKGTLEQYF.

CDR3 amino acids: CSVVGTSGRETQYF. In DNA form, the CDR3 reads TGCAGCGTTGTCGGGACTAGCGGGAGGGAGACCCAGTACTTC. V is TRBV29-1 and J is TRBJ2-5, with 15 bases aligning to TRBD2. Germline CDR1 and CDR2: SQVTM and ANQGSEA. The CDR3 runs to 14 residues. V lost 4 bases and J lost 5; bases outside the gene matches: 2.